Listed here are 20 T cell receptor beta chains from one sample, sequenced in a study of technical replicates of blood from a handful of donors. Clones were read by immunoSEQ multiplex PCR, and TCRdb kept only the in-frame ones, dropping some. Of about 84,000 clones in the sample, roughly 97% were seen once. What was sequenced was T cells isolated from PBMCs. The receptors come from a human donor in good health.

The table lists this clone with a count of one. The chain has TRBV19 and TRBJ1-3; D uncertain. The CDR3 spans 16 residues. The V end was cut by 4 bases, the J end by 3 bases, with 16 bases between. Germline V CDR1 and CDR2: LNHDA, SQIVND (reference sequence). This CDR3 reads CASSKAGKAGGNTIYF. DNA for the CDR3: TGTGCCAGTAGTAAAGCCGGCAAAGCAGGTGGAAACACCATATATTTT.

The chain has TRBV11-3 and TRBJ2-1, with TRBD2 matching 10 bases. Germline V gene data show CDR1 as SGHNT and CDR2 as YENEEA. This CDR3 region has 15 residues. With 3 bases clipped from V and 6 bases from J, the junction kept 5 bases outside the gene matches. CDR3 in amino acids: CASSFSLAGFNEQFF. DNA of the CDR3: TGTGCCAGCAGCTTTTCACTAGCGGGATTCAATGAGCAGTTCTTC.

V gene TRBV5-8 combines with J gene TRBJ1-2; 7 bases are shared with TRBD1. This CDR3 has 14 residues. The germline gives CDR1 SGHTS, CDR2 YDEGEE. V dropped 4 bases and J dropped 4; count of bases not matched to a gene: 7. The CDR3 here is CASSRGQEGYGYTF. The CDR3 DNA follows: TGTGCCAGCAGCAGAGGACAGGAAGGCTATGGCTACACCTTC.

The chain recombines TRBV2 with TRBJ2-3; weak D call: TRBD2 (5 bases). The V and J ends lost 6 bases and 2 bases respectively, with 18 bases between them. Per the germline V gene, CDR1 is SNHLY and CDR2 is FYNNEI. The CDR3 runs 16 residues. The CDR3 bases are TGTGCCAGCAGCAAAACGGGAACAGCGATCACAGATACGCAGTATTTT. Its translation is CASSKTGTAITDTQYF. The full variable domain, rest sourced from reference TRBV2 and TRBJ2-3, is EPEVTQTPSHQVTQMGQEVILRCVPISNHLYFYWYRQILGQKVEFLVSFYNNEISEKSEIFDDQFSVERPDGSNFTLKIRSTKLEDSAMYFCASSKTGTAITDTQYFGPGTRLTVL.

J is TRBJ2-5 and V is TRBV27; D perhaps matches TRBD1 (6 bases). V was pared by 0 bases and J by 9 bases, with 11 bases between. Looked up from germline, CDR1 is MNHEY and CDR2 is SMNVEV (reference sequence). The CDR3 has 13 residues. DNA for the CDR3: TGTGCCAGCAGTTTATCGGGGACATATTCCCAGTACTTC. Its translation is CASSLSGTYSQYF.

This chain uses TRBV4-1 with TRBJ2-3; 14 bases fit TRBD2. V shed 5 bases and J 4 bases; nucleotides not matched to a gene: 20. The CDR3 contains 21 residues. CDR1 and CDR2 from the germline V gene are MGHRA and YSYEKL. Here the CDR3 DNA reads TGCGCCAGCAGCAACCGTTTCGGGACTAGCGGGAGCTCTTCCCCCCCAGATACGCAGTATTTT. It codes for CASSNRFGTSGSSSPPDTQYF.

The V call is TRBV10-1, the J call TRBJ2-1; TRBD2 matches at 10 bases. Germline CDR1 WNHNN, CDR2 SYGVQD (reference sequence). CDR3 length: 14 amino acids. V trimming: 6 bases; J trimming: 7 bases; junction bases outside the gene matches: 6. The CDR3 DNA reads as TGCGCCAGCAGCCCGGGACTAGCGATAAATGAGCAGTTCTTC. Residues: CASSPGLAINEQFF.

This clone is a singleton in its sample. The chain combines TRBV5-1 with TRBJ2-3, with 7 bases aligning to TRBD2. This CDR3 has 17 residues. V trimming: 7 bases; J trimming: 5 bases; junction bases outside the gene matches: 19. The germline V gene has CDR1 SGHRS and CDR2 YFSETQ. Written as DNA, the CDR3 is TGCGCCAGCCAAAATCAGCCGATTAGCGGGTGGGGAGATACGCAGTATTTT. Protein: CASQNQPISGWGDTQYF.

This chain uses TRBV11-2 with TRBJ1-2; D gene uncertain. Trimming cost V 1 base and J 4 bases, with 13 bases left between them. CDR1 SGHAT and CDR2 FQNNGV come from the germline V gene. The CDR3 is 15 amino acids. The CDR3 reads CASSLGARIRYGYTF. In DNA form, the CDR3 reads TGTGCCAGCAGCTTAGGGGCACGAATACGCTATGGCTACACCTTC.

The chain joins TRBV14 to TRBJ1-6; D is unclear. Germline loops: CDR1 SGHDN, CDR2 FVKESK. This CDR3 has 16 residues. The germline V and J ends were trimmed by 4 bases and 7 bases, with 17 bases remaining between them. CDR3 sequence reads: CASSRPGEGKNSPLHF. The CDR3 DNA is TGTGCCAGCAGCCGCCCCGGGGAGGGTAAGAATTCACCCCTCCACTTT.

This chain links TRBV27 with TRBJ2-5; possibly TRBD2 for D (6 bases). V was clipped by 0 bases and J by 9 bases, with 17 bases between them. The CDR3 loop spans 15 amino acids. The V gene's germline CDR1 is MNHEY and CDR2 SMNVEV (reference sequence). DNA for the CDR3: TGTGCCAGCAGTTTATCTCCGGGACTTAGGATGGCCCAGTACTTC. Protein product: CASSLSPGLRMAQYF.

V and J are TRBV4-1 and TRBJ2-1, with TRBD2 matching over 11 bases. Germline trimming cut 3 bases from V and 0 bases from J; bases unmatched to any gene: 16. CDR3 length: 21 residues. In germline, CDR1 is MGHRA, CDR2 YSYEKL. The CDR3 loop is CASSHRGLLAGEALSYNEQFF. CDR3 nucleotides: TGCGCCAGCAGCCACAGGGGATTACTAGCGGGAGAGGCTCTCTCCTACAATGAGCAGTTCTTC.

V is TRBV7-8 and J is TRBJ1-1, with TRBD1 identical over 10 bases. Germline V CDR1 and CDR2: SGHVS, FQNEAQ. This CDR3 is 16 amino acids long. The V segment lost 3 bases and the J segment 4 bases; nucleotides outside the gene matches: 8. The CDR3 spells CASSFDRGQLRTEAFF. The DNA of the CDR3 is TGTGCCAGCAGCTTCGACAGGGGGCAACTCCGCACTGAAGCTTTCTTT.

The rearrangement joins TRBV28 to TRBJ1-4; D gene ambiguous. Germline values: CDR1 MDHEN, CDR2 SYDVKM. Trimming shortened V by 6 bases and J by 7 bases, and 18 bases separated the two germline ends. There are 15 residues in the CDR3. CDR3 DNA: TGTGCCAGCAGCGTGTTAAGGGAGTTGGCTGAAAAACTGTTTTTT. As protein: CASSVLRELAEKLFF. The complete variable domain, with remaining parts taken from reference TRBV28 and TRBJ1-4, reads DVKVTQSSRYLVKRTGEKVFLECVQDMDHENMFWYRQDPGLGLRLIYFSYDVKMKEKGDIPEGYSVSREKKERFSLILESASTNQTSMYLCASSVLRELAEKLFFGSGTQLSVL.

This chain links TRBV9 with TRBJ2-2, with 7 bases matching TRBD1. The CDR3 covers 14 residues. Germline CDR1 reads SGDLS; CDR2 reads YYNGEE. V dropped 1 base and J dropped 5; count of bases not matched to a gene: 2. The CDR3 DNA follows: TGTGCCAGCAGCGTAATACAGGGGACCGGGGAGCTGTTTTTT. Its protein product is CASSVIQGTGELFF.

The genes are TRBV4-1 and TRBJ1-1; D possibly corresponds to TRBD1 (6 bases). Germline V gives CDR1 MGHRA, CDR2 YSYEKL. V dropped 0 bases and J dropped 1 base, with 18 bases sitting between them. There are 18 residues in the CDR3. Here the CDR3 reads CASSQEGPGGARNTEAFF. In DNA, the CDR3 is TGCGCCAGCAGCCAAGAGGGTCCGGGGGGCGCGAGGAACACTGAAGCTTTCTTT.

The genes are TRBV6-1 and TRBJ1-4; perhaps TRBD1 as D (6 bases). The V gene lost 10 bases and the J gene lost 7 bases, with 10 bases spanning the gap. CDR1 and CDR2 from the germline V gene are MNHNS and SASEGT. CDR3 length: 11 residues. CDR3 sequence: CATGHTEKLFF. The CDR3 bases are TGTGCCACGGGACACACTGAAAAACTGTTTTTT.

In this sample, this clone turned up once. DNA for the CDR3: TGTGCCAGCAGTTTTTACAGGGACAATGAGCAGTTCTTC. Translating it yields CASSFYRDNEQFF. The V call is TRBV28, the J call TRBJ2-1; possible D gene TRBD1, 6 bases. Germline CDR1 MDHEN, CDR2 SYDVKM. The ends were cut back, 3 bases at V and 5 bases at J, with 8 bases in the middle. The CDR3 totals 13 residues. The full variable domain, in which reference TRBV28 and TRBJ2-1 provide the parts outside the CDR3, is DVKVTQSSRYLVKRTGEKVFLECVQDMDHENMFWYRQDPGLGLRLIYFSYDVKMKEKGDIPEGYSVSREKKERFSLILESASTNQTSMYLCASSFYRDNEQFFGPGTRLTVL.

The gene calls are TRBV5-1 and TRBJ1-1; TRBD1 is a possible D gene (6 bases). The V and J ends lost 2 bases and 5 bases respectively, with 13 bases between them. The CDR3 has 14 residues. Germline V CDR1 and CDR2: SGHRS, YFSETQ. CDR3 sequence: CASSFRGGRTEAFF. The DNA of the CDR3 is TGCGCCAGCAGCTTCCGGGGGGGGCGGACTGAAGCTTTCTTT.

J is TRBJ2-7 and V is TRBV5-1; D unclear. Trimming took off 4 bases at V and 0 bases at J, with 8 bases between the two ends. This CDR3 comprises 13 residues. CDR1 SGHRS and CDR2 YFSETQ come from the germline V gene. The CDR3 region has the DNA TGCGCCAGCAGCCCTAGTAGCTCCTACGAGCAGTACTTC. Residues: CASSPSSSYEQYF.